Listed below are T cell receptor beta chains from one sample, sequenced in a study of T cells in Graves' hyperthyroidism and ophthalmopathy. TCRdb re-called the multiplex PCR reads with MiXCR, one entry per CDR3 protein. The sample yields 250,000 to 300,000 distinct CDR3 sequences, approximately 18% seen once. The sample consisted of blood. All receptors derive from a man aged 50 to 59 with Graves' ophthalmopathy. CDR3s include the opening cysteine and the closing phenylalanine or tryptophan. The D gene is left open where the match is weak. The size field is filled for only some rows; it gives once, few, many or a size class.

>TRBJ2-1|NA|many|TRBV11-2
TGTGCCAGCAGCTTAGATCTGGGGGAGTGGCGATATGAGCAGTTCTTC
CASSLDLGEWRYEQFF
>TRBJ2-2|NA|many|TRBV12-3/TRBV12-4
TGTGCCAGCAGTTCTCGAGGGGGGCGCGACACCGGGGAGCTGTTTTTT
CASSSRGGRDTGELFF
>TRBJ2-6|NA|few|TRBV27
TGTGCCAGCAGCCGGACCCAAAGCTCTGGGGCCAACGTCCTGACTTTC
CASSRTQSSGANVLTF
>TRBJ2-4|NA|few|TRBV5-4
TGTGCCTCCGGGGACGATTCAAACATTCAGTACTTC
CASGDDSNIQYF
>TRBJ2-7|TRBD2|many|TRBV28
TGTGCCAGCAGTTTATGGGCTAGCGGGTCCTACGAGCAGTACTTC
CASSLWASGSYEQYF
>TRBJ2-1|NA|NA|TRBV10-3
TGTGCCATCAGTGAGAGGGACAATGAGCAGTTCTTC
CAISERDNEQFF
>TRBJ2-1|NA|NA|TRBV24-1
TGTGCCACCAGTGGCACGCAGGGGATTAGCTCCTACAATGAGCAGTTCTTC
CATSGTQGISSYNEQFF
>TRBJ1-5|NA|NA|TRBV28
TGTGCCAGCAGTTTGTCGGAGTGTCAGCCCCAGCATTTT
CASSLSECQPQHF
>TRBJ2-3|NA|NA|TRBV2
TGTGCCAGCAAACCAGACACAGATACGCAGTATTTT
CASKPDTDTQYF
>TRBJ1-1|NA|many|TRBV18
TGTGCCAGCTCACCACGGGAAGGAGAGGCCACTGAAGCTTTCTTT
CASSPREGEATEAFF
>TRBJ2-3|NA|once|TRBV2
TGTGCCAGCACCATGCTAAGACAGGGACGGGGGCCAGATACGCAGTATTTT
CASTMLRQGRGPDTQYF
>TRBJ2-5|TRBD1|many|TRBV24-1
TGTGCCACCAGTGACCTGGGGACAGGCGCAGAGACCCAGTACTTC
CATSDLGTGAETQYF
>TRBJ1-6|NA|NA|TRBV30
TGTGCCTGGAGATACAGCCTCGATTCACCCCTCCACTTT
CAWRYSLDSPLHF
>TRBJ2-3|TRBD1|NA|TRBV29-1
TGCAGCGTTGATCCCCCGGGACAGTCCACAGATACGCAGTATTTT
CSVDPPGQSTDTQYF
>TRBJ1-5|NA|many|TRBV6-2/TRBV6-3
TGTGCCAGCAGTTACGCCAGGGGAAGGCCCAATCAGCCCCAGCATTTT
CASSYARGRPNQPQHF
>TRBJ2-1|TRBD2|many|TRBV20-1
TGCAGTGCTAGATCTAGCGGAAATCTCTACAATGAGCAGTTCTTC
CSARSSGNLYNEQFF
>TRBJ2-1|NA|many|TRBV12-3/TRBV12-4
TGTGCCAGCAGTTTTCGAGGAGAACCAGCCAATGAGCAGTTCTTC
CASSFRGEPANEQFF
>TRBJ2-2|TRBD2|few|TRBV6-2/TRBV6-3
TGTGCCAGCAGTAGGGGACTAGCGGGAGGTCCCACCGGGGAGCTGTTTTTT
CASSRGLAGGPTGELFF
>TRBJ2-3|NA|NA|TRBV14
TGTGCCAGCAGCCATTACCACACAGATACGCAGTATTTT
CASSHYHTDTQYF
>TRBJ2-3|NA|many|TRBV27
TGTGCCAGCAGTTTATATACGGCTAGCACAGATACGCAGTATTTT
CASSLYTASTDTQYF
>TRBJ1-4|NA|few|TRBV14
TGTGCCAGCAGCCAAGATATATATGAAAAACTGTTTTTT
CASSQDIYEKLFF
>TRBJ1-1|NA|NA|TRBV5-1
TGCGCCAGCAGCTTGGCGGGGGCGGGGGTGAACACTGAAGCTTTCTTT
CASSLAGAGVNTEAFF
>TRBJ2-3|NA|many|TRBV11-2
TGTGCCAGCAGCCAGTCCGTTGGCACAGATACGCAGTATTTT
CASSQSVGTDTQYF
>TRBJ2-1|TRBD1|NA|TRBV24-1
TGTGCCACCACCAGGACAGGGGGCAATGAGCAGTTCTTC
CATTRTGGNEQFF
>TRBJ2-2|NA|NA|TRBV6-9
TGTGCCAGCAGTTACAAAGGTGTAAGCGTATACACCGGGGAGCTGTTTTTT
CASSYKGVSVYTGELFF
>TRBJ2-3|NA|NA|TRBV29-1
TGCAGCGTTGATCCGGGGCCAGATACGCAGTATTTT
CSVDPGPDTQYF
>TRBJ2-1|TRBD2|many|TRBV24-1
TGTGCCACCAGTGACGGGACTAGCGGGAGTATCAGGGAGCAGTTCTTC
CATSDGTSGSIREQFF
>TRBJ2-5|TRBD1|many|TRBV6-6
TGTGCCAGCAGTTACGCCGGACAGGGAGAAGAGACCCAGTACTTC
CASSYAGQGEETQYF
>TRBJ2-7|TRBD1|many|TRBV20-1
TGCAGTGCTAGGGTCCTACAGGGGCTGAGCGAGCAGTACTTC
CSARVLQGLSEQYF
>TRBJ1-5|NA|many|TRBV2
TGTGCCAGCAGCGACCGGACGGAAAATCAGCCCCAGCATTTT
CASSDRTENQPQHF
>TRBJ1-1|NA|NA|TRBV27
TGTGCCAGCATTATCCAGGGAGGAACTGAAGCTTTCTTT
CASIIQGGTEAFF
>TRBJ2-3|TRBD1|many|TRBV2
TGTGCCTCACACACTGGGACAGGGCTAAATACGCAGTATTTT
CASHTGTGLNTQYF
>TRBJ2-2|TRBD2|few|TRBV5-1
TGCGCCAGTCGTTCGGGACTAGCGGGAGCAGTGGCCGGGGAGCTGTTTTTT
CASRSGLAGAVAGELFF
>TRBJ2-1|TRBD1|NA|TRBV12-3/TRBV12-4
TGTGCCAGCAGTTGGACAGGGAGTACCATAAAGCAGTTCTTC
CASSWTGSTIKQFF
>TRBJ1-5|NA|few|TRBV2
TGTGCCAGCAGTGAAAGGGGAGTGGTGGGACAGCCCCAGCATTTT
CASSERGVVGQPQHF
>TRBJ2-1|NA|few|TRBV10-3
TGTGCCATCAGTGAGCTGGAGCAGAGCTCCTACAATGAGCAGTTCTTC
CAISELEQSSYNEQFF
>TRBJ1-5|NA|NA|TRBV6-1
TGTGCCAGCGCTAAAGGGGATGGCAATCAGCCCCAGCATTTT
CASAKGDGNQPQHF
>TRBJ2-2|TRBD1|NA|TRBV19
TGTGCCAGTAAACCTGGGGCCCAGGGGGCGCAAACCGGGGAGCTGTTTTTT
CASKPGAQGAQTGELFF
>TRBJ1-1|NA|many|TRBV28
TGTGCCAGCAGTTTGGTCACCAGTAACACTGAAGCTTTCTTT
CASSLVTSNTEAFF
>TRBJ2-5|TRBD1|NA|TRBV11-2
TGTGCCAGCAGCCATGGACAGGGGGGCCAAGAGGCCCAGTACTTC
CASSHGQGGQEAQYF
>TRBJ1-2|TRBD1|few|TRBV9
TGTGCCAGCAGCGAAGAAACAGGGGGCGCATATGGCTACACCTTC
CASSEETGGAYGYTF
>TRBJ2-7|TRBD2|many|TRBV3-1
TGTGCCAGCAGCCAAGACTTCACTAGCGGGCCAACTAGTGACGAGCAGTACTTC
CASSQDFTSGPTSDEQYF
>TRBJ1-6|NA|NA|TRBV15
TGTGCCACCAAGACCGGACAACCCACCTCACCCCTCCACTTT
CATKTGQPTSPLHF
>TRBJ2-1|NA|many|TRBV5-1
TGCGCCAGCAGCCCCAACCCGTCTGGGCTAAGCTCCTACAATGAGCAGTTCTTC
CASSPNPSGLSSYNEQFF
>TRBJ2-3|NA|few|TRBV5-1
TGCGCCAGCAGCTTGGACCCTATGGATACGCAGTATTTT
CASSLDPMDTQYF
>TRBJ1-1|NA|many|TRBV18
TGTGCCAGCTCCCCCGGGAGCATGAACACTGAAGCTTTCTTT
CASSPGSMNTEAFF
>TRBJ1-1|TRBD1|NA|TRBV6-1
TGTGCCAGCAGATTGAGACAGGGGCTCGCTGAAGCTTTCTTT
CASRLRQGLAEAFF
>TRBJ2-7|TRBD1|NA|TRBV6-1
TGTGCCACCCGGAGGGACAGGAATATTTACGAGCAGTACTTC
CATRRDRNIYEQYF
>TRBJ1-5|TRBD1|many|TRBV27
TGTGCCAGCAGCCACAGGGGTAGCAATCAGCCCCAGCATTTT
CASSHRGSNQPQHF
>TRBJ1-1|NA|few|TRBV11-3
TGTGCCAGCAGAGCATCGAACACTGAAGCTTTCTTT
CASRASNTEAFF
>TRBJ2-1|TRBD2|NA|TRBV5-1
TGCGCCAGCAGCTCCCGACTAGCGGGAGTAGGCGCCTACAATGAGCAGTTCTTC
CASSSRLAGVGAYNEQFF
>TRBJ2-1|TRBD1|many|TRBV28
TGTGCCAGCAGTCCACCGACAGGGTCCTTTTACAATGAGCAGTTCTTC
CASSPPTGSFYNEQFF
>TRBJ2-2|NA|NA|TRBV30
TGTGCCTGGAGTGCAAATAGGGGTATTTACACCGGGGAGCTGTTTTTT
CAWSANRGIYTGELFF